This T cell receptor beta chain was observed in a study of OX40 agonist ivuxolimab in advanced cancers. The data were produced by immunoSEQ multiplex PCR, yet TCRdb's version contains in-frame clones alone and is incomplete. The table shows roughly 100,000 clones, with roughly 95% occurring only once. The CDR3 has 11 amino acids. Trimming cost V 10 bases and J 10 bases, with 14 bases left between them. The germline V gene has CDR1 MNHNY and CDR2 SVGAGI (reference sequence). Broader study findings: Averaging showed that CD8+ T cells had more expanded clones than CD4+ did.

If patients had autoimmune disease history or systemic immunosuppression, they were excluded. Comments on this clone: What it binds is not known.

The receptor's source is an adult with an advanced solid tumor such as melanoma, head and neck, liver or kidney cancer. This rearrangement joins TRBV6-6 to TRBJ2-1; D unresolved. Specimen: CD4+ or CD8+ T cells sorted from blood, collected in a trial of the OX40 agonist ivuxolimab. The CDR3 reads CAIWAAMEQFF. The CDR3 region has the DNA TGTGCCATCTGGGCGGCAATGGAGCAGTTCTTC.